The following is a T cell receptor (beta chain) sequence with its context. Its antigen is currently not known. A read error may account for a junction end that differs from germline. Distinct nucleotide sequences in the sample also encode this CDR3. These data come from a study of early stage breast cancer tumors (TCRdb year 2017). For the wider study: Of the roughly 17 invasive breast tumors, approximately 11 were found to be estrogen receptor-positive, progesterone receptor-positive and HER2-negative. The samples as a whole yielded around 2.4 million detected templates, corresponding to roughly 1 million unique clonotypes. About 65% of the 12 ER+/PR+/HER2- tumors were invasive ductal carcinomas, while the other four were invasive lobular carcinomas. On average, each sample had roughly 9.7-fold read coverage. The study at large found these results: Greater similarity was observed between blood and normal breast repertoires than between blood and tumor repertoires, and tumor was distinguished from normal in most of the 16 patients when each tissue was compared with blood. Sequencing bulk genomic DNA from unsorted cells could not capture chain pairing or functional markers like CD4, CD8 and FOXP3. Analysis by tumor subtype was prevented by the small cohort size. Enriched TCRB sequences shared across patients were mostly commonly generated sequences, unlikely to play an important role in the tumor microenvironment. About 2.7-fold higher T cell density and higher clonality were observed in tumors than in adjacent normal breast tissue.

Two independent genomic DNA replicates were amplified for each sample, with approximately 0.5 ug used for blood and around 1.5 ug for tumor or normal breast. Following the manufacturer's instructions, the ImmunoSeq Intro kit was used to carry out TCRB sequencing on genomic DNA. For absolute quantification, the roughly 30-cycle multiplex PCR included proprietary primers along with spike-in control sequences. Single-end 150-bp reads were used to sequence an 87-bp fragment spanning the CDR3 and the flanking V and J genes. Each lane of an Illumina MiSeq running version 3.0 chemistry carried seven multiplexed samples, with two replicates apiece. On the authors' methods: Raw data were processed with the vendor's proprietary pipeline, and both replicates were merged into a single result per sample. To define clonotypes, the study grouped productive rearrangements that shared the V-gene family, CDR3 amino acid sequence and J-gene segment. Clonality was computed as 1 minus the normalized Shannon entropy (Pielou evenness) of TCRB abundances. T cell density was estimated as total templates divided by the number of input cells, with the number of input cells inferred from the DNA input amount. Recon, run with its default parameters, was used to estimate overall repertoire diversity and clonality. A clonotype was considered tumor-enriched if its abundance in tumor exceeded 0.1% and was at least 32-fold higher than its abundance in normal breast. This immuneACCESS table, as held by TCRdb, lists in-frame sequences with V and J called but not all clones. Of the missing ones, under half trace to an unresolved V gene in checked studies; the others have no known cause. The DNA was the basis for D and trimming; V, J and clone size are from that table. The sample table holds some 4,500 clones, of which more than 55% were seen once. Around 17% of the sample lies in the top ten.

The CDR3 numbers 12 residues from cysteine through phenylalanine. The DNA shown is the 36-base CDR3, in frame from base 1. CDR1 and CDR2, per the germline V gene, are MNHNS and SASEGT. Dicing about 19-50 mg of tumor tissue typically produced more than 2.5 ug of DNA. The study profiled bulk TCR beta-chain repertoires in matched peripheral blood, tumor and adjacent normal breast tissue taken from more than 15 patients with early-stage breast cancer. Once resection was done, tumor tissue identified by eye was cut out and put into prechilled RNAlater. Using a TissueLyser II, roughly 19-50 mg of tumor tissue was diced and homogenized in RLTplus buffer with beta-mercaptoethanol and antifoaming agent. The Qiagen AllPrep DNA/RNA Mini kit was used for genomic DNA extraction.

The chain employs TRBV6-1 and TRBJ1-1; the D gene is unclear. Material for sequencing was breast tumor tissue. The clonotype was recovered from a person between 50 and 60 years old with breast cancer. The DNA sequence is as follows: TGTGCCAGTAGTGAGGCGAACACTGAAGCTTTCTTT. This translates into CASSEANTEAFF.